This TCR beta chain was captured in a study of radiotherapy plus CTLA-4 blockade in lung cancer. The junction had 4 bases not matched to a gene; V was cut back by 4 bases and J by 5 bases. The CDR3 extends over 13 amino acids. The germline gives CDR1 MNHEY, CDR2 SMNVEV (reference sequence). As regards this clone: Its target is unknown.

TCRdb's copy holds only in-frame clones and misses some; the assay was immunoSEQ multiplex PCR. This sample has some 100,000 clones; 78% occur once, and the top ten carry approximately 5.2%. Notes on the study in general: Strongest reported response predictors: early blood clone changes and post-radiation interferon-beta.

The chain is built from TRBV27 and TRBJ2-5; 7 bases line up with TRBD1. This specimen was peripheral blood, taken from a patient treated with radiotherapy plus ipilimumab. The receptor was isolated from a human donor with non-small cell lung cancer who had a partial response to radiotherapy plus ipilimumab. The CDR3: CASSSTGVETQYF. The CDR3 nucleotides read TGTGCCAGCAGTTCTACAGGGGTGGAGACCCAGTACTTC.